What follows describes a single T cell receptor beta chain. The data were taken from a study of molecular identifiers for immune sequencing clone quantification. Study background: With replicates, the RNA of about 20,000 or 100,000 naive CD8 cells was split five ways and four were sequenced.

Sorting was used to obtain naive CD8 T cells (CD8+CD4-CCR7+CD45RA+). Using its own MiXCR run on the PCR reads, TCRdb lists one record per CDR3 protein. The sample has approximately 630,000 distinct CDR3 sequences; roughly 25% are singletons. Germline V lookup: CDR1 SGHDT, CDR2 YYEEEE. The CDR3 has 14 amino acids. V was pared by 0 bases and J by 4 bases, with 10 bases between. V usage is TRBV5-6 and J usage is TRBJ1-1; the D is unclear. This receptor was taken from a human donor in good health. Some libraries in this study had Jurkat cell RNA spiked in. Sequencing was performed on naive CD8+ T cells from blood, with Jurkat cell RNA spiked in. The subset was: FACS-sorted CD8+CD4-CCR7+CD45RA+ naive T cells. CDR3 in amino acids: CASSLEVSFTEAFF. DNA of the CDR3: TGTGCCAGCAGCTTGGAGGTGTCCTTCACTGAAGCTTTCTTT.